This T cell receptor (beta chain) is drawn from a study of T cells in Graves' hyperthyroidism and ophthalmopathy. In its sample, this clonotype was seen a few times. Germline assignment: CDR1 MNHEY and CDR2 SMNVEV (reference sequence). The CDR3 has 13 residues. The V end was cut by 3 bases, the J end by 5 bases, with 8 bases between. From RNA transcripts, TCR beta CDR3 regions were amplified. The HTBI set primed first-round TCR CDR3 RT-PCR. TCRdb redid the calling of the multiplex PCR reads with MiXCR, one entry per CDR3 protein. This repertoire shows roughly 420,000 distinct CDR3 sequences, approximately 14% found once; its top ten account for roughly 13%.

The sequencing sample was made of blood. The rearrangement uses TRBV27 and TRBJ2-4; D gene ambiguous. The clonotype originates from a woman aged 18-29 years with Graves' hyperthyroidism. CDR3 nucleotides: TGTGCCAGCAGTTTTCACTCCGAAAACATTCAGTACTTC. Protein product: CASSFHSENIQYF.